The rows below give T cell receptor beta chains drawn from one sample of a study of T cells in Graves' hyperthyroidism and ophthalmopathy. TCRdb itself ran the multiplex PCR reads through MiXCR, one entry per CDR3 protein. The sample carries about 420,000 distinct CDR3 sequences, about an eighth recorded once. Sequenced input: blood. The receptors derive from a woman between 18 and 29 years old with Graves' hyperthyroidism. Each CDR3 is given with its conserved first and last residue. The order of the fields is J gene, V gene, D gene, clone size, CDR3 protein, CDR3 DNA. The D gene is left open where the match is weak. Clone size is not always given. Where it is, it says once, few, many or a class for expanded clones.

TRBJ1-1 TRBV7-9 TRBD1 . CASSARTGAVAEAFF TGTGCCAGCAGCGCCCGAACAGGGGCGGTGGCTGAAGCTTTCTTT
TRBJ1-6 TRBV9 TRBD1 few CASSVESSGQGSNSPLHF TGTGCCAGCAGCGTAGAATCTTCGGGACAGGGTTCAAATTCACCCCTCCACTTT
TRBJ1-2 TRBV12-3/TRBV12-4 . many CASSSTVNYGYTF TGTGCCAGCAGTTCGACAGTCAACTATGGCTACACCTTC
TRBJ2-3 TRBV7-2 TRBD2 many CASSEMGLLPDTQYF TGTGCCAGCAGCGAAATGGGACTATTACCAGATACGCAGTATTTT
TRBJ2-5 TRBV5-6 . many CASSLVKTQYF TGTGCCAGCAGCTTGGTGAAGACCCAGTACTTC
TRBJ1-6 TRBV5-5 . . CASSFAGDKDSPLHF TGTGCCAGCAGCTTTGCTGGGGATAAGGATTCACCCCTCCACTTT
TRBJ2-3 TRBV3-1 . . CASSYFSRAGDTQYF TGTGCCAGCAGCTACTTTTCAAGAGCGGGAGATACGCAGTATTTT
TRBJ2-5 TRBV28 TRBD2 . CASKTSGGNIKEAQYF TGTGCCAGCAAGACTAGCGGGGGGAACATAAAAGAGGCCCAGTACTTC
TRBJ2-7 TRBV29-1 . once CSVDTTPSGEQYF TGCAGCGTTGATACGACGCCGAGCGGCGAGCAGTACTTC
TRBJ2-3 TRBV9 . . CASTTLGGTDTQYF TGTGCCAGCACCACCCTCGGGGGCACAGATACGCAGTATTTT
TRBJ2-1 TRBV5-1 TRBD1 many CASNPDRDYNEQFF TGCGCCAGCAACCCCGACAGGGACTACAATGAGCAGTTCTTC
TRBJ2-7 TRBV6-1 . . CASSEIYMNEQYF TGTGCCAGCAGTGAGATATATATGAACGAGCAGTACTTC
TRBJ1-2 TRBV5-8 . . CASSPSHSPRAAYGYTF TGTGCCAGCAGCCCTAGCCACTCCCCGAGAGCCGCCTATGGCTACACCTTC
TRBJ2-5 TRBV11-2 . few CASSLGSITTQYF TGTGCCAGCAGCTTAGGGTCGATAACGACCCAGTACTTC
TRBJ2-2 TRBV3-1 . few CASSHPGELFF TGTGCCAGCAGTCACCCCGGGGAGCTGTTTTTT
TRBJ2-1 TRBV5-1 TRBD2 many CASSESGSSYNEQFF TGCGCCAGCAGCGAAAGCGGGAGCTCCTACAATGAGCAGTTCTTC
TRBJ2-7 TRBV5-1 TRBD1 many CASSFRQGEVYEQYF TGCGCCAGCAGCTTCCGACAGGGGGAGGTCTACGAGCAGTACTTC
TRBJ2-1 TRBV19 TRBD2 . CASSIGELAGGGVDEQFF TGTGCCAGTAGTATAGGGGAACTAGCGGGAGGCGGCGTCGACGAGCAGTTCTTC
TRBJ2-7 TRBV7-2 TRBD1 many CASSPGQVREQYF TGTGCCAGCAGCCCGGGACAGGTTCGAGAGCAGTACTTC
TRBJ2-7 TRBV20-1 . few CSAGIFASSYEQYF TGCAGTGCTGGGATTTTTGCCAGCTCCTACGAGCAGTACTTC
TRBJ2-5 TRBV25-1 TRBD2 . CASSKGTSGRGETQYF TGTGCCAGCAGTAAAGGGACTAGCGGGAGGGGGGAGACCCAGTACTTC
TRBJ1-2 TRBV9 . few CASSAGQTYYGYTF TGTGCCAGCAGCGCCGGACAGACTTACTATGGCTACACCTTC
TRBJ1-1 TRBV28 TRBD1 . CASSLSWTGVTEAFF TGTGCCAGCAGTTTATCTTGGACAGGGGTCACTGAAGCTTTCTTT
TRBJ2-4 TRBV20-1 . few CSATSSQLAAKNIQYF TGCAGTGCCACCTCCTCCCAGCTCGCGGCCAAAAACATTCAGTACTTC
TRBJ1-2 TRBV4-1 . few CASSQDDRSYGYTF TGCGCCAGCAGCCAAGATGACAGGAGCTATGGCTACACCTTC
TRBJ2-7 TRBV20-1 . few CSARTSLEGEQYF TGCAGTGCTAGAACCTCCCTAGAGGGCGAGCAGTACTTC
TRBJ2-1 TRBV5-1 TRBD2 many CASSSIAGGVSEQFF TGCGCCAGCAGCTCCATAGCGGGAGGGGTCAGCGAGCAGTTCTTC